This paragraph covers one T cell receptor (beta chain) sequence. Its antigen is not identified. 60 Vbeta and 13 Jbeta primers were used in PCR. Profiled with immunoSEQ multiplex PCR; TCRdb holds only in-frame clones, not every one. The sample has around 67,000 clones, approximately 80% seen once. The data stem from a study of cytomegalovirus exposure and HLA in healthy donors. Study outcomes and limitations: The authors judged a highly shared variant cluster likely a sequencing artifact.

Germline V gives CDR1 GTSNPN, CDR2 SVGIG (reference sequence). The CDR3 contains 14 residues. The V and J ends lost 2 bases and 7 bases, in that order; junction bases with no gene match: 7. This clonotype originated in a man younger than 35 in good health and CMV-seropositive. The chain employs TRBV30 and TRBJ1-5, with TRBD1 identical over 8 bases. Sequenced: PBMCs. The CDR3 DNA sequence: TGTGCCTGGAGTTCACCAGGGGGCGGCCAGCCCCAGCATTTT. Residues: CAWSSPGGGQPQHF.